The 17 T cell receptor beta chains in this list originate from one sample, sequenced in a study of OX40 agonist ivuxolimab in advanced cancers. The protocol was immunoSEQ multiplex PCR, while the TCRdb copy is restricted to in-frame clones and leaves out a portion. Among some 77,000 clones, about nine tenths were seen once, and the ten largest hold roughly 5.8%. Sequenced here: CD4+ or CD8+ T cells sorted from blood, sampled in a trial of the OX40 agonist ivuxolimab. The receptors here all came from an adult with an advanced solid tumor such as melanoma, head and neck, liver or kidney cancer.

The rearrangement joins TRBV28 to TRBJ1-4; a weak D match, TRBD1 (5 bases). Germline CDR1 MDHEN, CDR2 SYDVKM. V lost 7 bases, J lost 1 base, and 19 bases lay in between. The CDR3 sequence is 17 residues long. This CDR3 reads CASTLSEGIRTNEKLFF. The CDR3 region has the DNA TGTGCCAGCACCCTAAGCGAGGGGATTAGAACTAATGAAAAACTGTTTTTT.

This clone has a single count. The gene calls are TRBV7-9 and TRBJ2-7; perhaps TRBD2 as D (6 bases). V was clipped by 3 bases and J by 2 bases, with 14 bases between them. In germline, CDR1 is SEHNR, CDR2 FQNEAQ (reference sequence). The CDR3 covers 15 residues. CDR3 loop: CASSLSGTPAYEQYF. The CDR3 DNA follows: TGTGCCAGCAGCTTGTCCGGGACTCCCGCCTACGAGCAGTACTTC. Using reference TRBV7-9 and TRBJ2-7 for the parts outside the CDR3, the full variable domain is DTGVSQNPRHKITKRGQNVTFRCDPISEHNRLYWYRQTLGQGPEFLTYFQNEAQLEKSRLLSDRFSAERPKGSFSTLEIQRTEQGDSAMYLCASSLSGTPAYEQYFGPGTRLTVT.

CDR3 coding DNA: TGTGCCAGCAGCATCCGGGCTCTAAGTGAAGCTTTCTTT. Protein product: CASSIRALSEAFF. This chain links TRBV2 with TRBJ1-1; D ambiguous. Looked up from germline, CDR1 is SNHLY and CDR2 is FYNNEI. CDR3 length: 13 residues. V lost 6 bases and J lost 7, with 15 bases in between.

This chain joins TRBV7-2 and TRBJ2-5, with TRBD2 identical over 9 bases. After removal of 5 bases from V and 3 bases from J, the junction contained 4 bases not matched to a gene. CDR1 is SGHTA and CDR2 is FQGNSA in the germline V gene. CDR3 length equals 14 residues. CDR3 DNA sequence: TGTGCCAGCAGCGGGCGGGAGGGAGAAGAGACCCAGTACTTC. Encoded protein: CASSGREGEETQYF.

This clone is labeled as medium-sized. This rearrangement joins TRBV2 to TRBJ2-1; the D gene is possibly TRBD2 (5 bases). Trimming stripped 2 bases from V and 6 bases from J, with 8 bases between. The CDR3 consists of 13 residues. Germline V CDR1 and CDR2: SNHLY, FYNNEI. CDR3 residues: CASSETRANEQFF. The CDR3, as DNA: TGTGCCAGCAGTGAAACTAGAGCCAATGAGCAGTTCTTC.

V and J are TRBV5-6 and TRBJ1-2; unclear D gene. The germline V gene encodes CDR1 SGHDT and CDR2 YYEEEE. Deletions cut 0 bases from V and 1 base from J, with 7 bases between. The CDR3 extends over 14 amino acids. CDR3 bases: TGTGCCAGCAGCTTGGATGTCAGTAACTATGGCTACACCTTC. Its translation: CASSLDVSNYGYTF.

The rearrangement links TRBV5-4 to TRBJ1-2, with unresolved D. This CDR3 is built from 15 residues. CDR1 is SGHNT and CDR2 is YYREEE in the germline V gene (reference sequence). V gave up 0 bases and J gave up 0 bases, with 9 bases separating them. The CDR3 is CASSLGTYPNYGYTF. The CDR3, as DNA: TGTGCCAGCAGCTTGGGAACCTACCCTAACTATGGCTACACCTTC.

The V and J genes are TRBV18 and TRBJ2-7; D is possibly TRBD1 (7 bases). The V and J ends lost 2 bases and 5 bases respectively, with 16 bases between them. There are 15 residues in the CDR3. Germline V lookup: CDR1 KGHSH, CDR2 LQKENI. Here the CDR3 DNA reads TGTGCCAGCTCACCATCAGGGGGGCAGTTGAACGAGCAGTACTTC. Its protein product is CASSPSGGQLNEQYF.

In regard to this clone: The junction and the germline gene differ at one end; a read error may be behind it. The chain combines TRBV15 with TRBJ2-7; D not resolved. CDR1 and CDR2 from the germline V gene are LNHNV and YYDKDF (reference sequence). The CDR3 totals 17 residues. CDR3 loop: CATSRDLASIIFYEQYF. DNA of the CDR3: TGTGCCACCAGCCGAGACTTAGCTTCGATAATCTTCTACGAGCAGTACTTC.

This chain connects TRBV7-3 to TRBJ2-3; maybe TRBD2 (6 bases). CDR1 SGHTA and CDR2 FQGTGA come from the germline V gene. The CDR3 is 15 residues long. The germline V and J ends were trimmed by 5 bases and 2 bases, with 14 bases remaining between them. The CDR3 DNA sequence: TGTGCCAGCAGCCTTCGACTAGGTACCACAGATACGCAGTATTTT. Protein sequence: CASSLRLGTTDTQYF.

The rearrangement links TRBV9 to TRBJ1-1, with no clear D. The CDR3 is made up of 14 amino acids. Trimming cost V 6 bases and J 1 base, with 13 bases left between them. Germline CDR1 reads SGDLS; CDR2 reads YYNGEE. The CDR3 coding sequence is TGTGCCAGCACCCTCATGGACGGGAACACTGAAGCTTTCTTT. Translated: CASTLMDGNTEAFF. Complete variable domain (other parts from reference TRBV9 and TRBJ1-1): DSGVTQTPKHLITATGQRVTLRCSPRSGDLSVYWYQQSLDQGLQFLIQYYNGEERAKGNILERFSAQQFPDLHSELNLSSLELGDSALYFCASTLMDGNTEAFFGQGTRLTVV.

This sequence joins TRBV6-6 and TRBJ2-1, with 8 bases matching TRBD2. Losses at the gene ends were 3 bases for V and 5 bases for J; bases not matched to a gene: 6. The CDR3 runs 15 residues. Germline lookup yields CDR1 MNHNY and CDR2 SVGAGI (reference sequence). The CDR3 DNA reads TGTGCCAGCAGTTATCCCGGGACTAGTCACAATGAGCAGTTCTTC. Its protein is CASSYPGTSHNEQFF.

V and J are TRBV5-1 and TRBJ2-1, with a possible D match to TRBD2 (5 bases). Germline CDR1 reads SGHRS; CDR2 reads YFSETQ. V was clipped by 6 bases and J by 6 bases, with 22 bases between them. CDR3 length: 16 residues. The CDR3 nucleotides are TGCGCCAGCAAGACCTCCCCCGGAGGCGTTGGCAATGAGCAGTTCTTC. Encoded protein: CASKTSPGGVGNEQFF. The full variable domain, in which reference TRBV5-1 and TRBJ2-1 provide the parts outside the CDR3, is KAGVTQTPRYLIKTRGQQVTLSCSPISGHRSVSWYQQTPGQGLQFLFEYFSETQRNKGNFPGRFSGRQFSNSRSEMNVSTLELGDSALYLCASKTSPGGVGNEQFFGPGTRLTVL.

The chain is built from TRBV10-1 and TRBJ2-7, with TRBD2 matching 9 bases. V trimming: 6 bases; J trimming: 5 bases; junction bases outside the gene matches: 14. Per the germline V gene, CDR1 is WNHNN and CDR2 is SYGVQD (reference sequence). CDR3 length equals 16 residues. Here the CDR3 reads CASSDKTREGHDEQYF. DNA of the CDR3: TGCGCCAGCAGCGACAAGACGCGGGAGGGCCACGACGAGCAGTACTTC.

The CDR3 is CASSDHAGLINSPLHF. In nucleotides, the CDR3 is TGTGCCAGCAGCGATCATGCAGGGTTAATAAATTCACCCCTCCACTTT. The genes are TRBV7-2 and TRBJ1-6, with a possible D match to TRBD1 (5 bases). Germline CDR1 SGHTA, CDR2 FQGNSA. The CDR3 is made up of 16 amino acids. V shed 5 bases and J shed 7 bases, with 18 bases lying between them.

V and J are TRBV5-4 and TRBJ2-5; no definite D call. The germline V and J ends were trimmed by 4 bases and 5 bases, with 18 bases remaining between them. Looked up from germline, CDR1 is SGHNT and CDR2 is YYREEE (reference sequence). The CDR3 contains 15 residues. The CDR3: CASSAPGSGGETQYF. The CDR3 bases are TGTGCCAGCAGCGCCCCCGGCAGTGGTGGGGAGACCCAGTACTTC.

The chain joins TRBV2 to TRBJ2-7, with 10 positions matching TRBD1. Germline V lookup: CDR1 SNHLY, CDR2 FYNNEI. V lost 5 bases, J lost 5 bases, and 6 bases stayed unmatched. The CDR3 extends over 14 amino acids. The CDR3 here is CASSRQGARNEQYF. As DNA, the CDR3 is TGTGCCAGCAGTCGACAGGGGGCGCGGAACGAGCAGTACTTC.